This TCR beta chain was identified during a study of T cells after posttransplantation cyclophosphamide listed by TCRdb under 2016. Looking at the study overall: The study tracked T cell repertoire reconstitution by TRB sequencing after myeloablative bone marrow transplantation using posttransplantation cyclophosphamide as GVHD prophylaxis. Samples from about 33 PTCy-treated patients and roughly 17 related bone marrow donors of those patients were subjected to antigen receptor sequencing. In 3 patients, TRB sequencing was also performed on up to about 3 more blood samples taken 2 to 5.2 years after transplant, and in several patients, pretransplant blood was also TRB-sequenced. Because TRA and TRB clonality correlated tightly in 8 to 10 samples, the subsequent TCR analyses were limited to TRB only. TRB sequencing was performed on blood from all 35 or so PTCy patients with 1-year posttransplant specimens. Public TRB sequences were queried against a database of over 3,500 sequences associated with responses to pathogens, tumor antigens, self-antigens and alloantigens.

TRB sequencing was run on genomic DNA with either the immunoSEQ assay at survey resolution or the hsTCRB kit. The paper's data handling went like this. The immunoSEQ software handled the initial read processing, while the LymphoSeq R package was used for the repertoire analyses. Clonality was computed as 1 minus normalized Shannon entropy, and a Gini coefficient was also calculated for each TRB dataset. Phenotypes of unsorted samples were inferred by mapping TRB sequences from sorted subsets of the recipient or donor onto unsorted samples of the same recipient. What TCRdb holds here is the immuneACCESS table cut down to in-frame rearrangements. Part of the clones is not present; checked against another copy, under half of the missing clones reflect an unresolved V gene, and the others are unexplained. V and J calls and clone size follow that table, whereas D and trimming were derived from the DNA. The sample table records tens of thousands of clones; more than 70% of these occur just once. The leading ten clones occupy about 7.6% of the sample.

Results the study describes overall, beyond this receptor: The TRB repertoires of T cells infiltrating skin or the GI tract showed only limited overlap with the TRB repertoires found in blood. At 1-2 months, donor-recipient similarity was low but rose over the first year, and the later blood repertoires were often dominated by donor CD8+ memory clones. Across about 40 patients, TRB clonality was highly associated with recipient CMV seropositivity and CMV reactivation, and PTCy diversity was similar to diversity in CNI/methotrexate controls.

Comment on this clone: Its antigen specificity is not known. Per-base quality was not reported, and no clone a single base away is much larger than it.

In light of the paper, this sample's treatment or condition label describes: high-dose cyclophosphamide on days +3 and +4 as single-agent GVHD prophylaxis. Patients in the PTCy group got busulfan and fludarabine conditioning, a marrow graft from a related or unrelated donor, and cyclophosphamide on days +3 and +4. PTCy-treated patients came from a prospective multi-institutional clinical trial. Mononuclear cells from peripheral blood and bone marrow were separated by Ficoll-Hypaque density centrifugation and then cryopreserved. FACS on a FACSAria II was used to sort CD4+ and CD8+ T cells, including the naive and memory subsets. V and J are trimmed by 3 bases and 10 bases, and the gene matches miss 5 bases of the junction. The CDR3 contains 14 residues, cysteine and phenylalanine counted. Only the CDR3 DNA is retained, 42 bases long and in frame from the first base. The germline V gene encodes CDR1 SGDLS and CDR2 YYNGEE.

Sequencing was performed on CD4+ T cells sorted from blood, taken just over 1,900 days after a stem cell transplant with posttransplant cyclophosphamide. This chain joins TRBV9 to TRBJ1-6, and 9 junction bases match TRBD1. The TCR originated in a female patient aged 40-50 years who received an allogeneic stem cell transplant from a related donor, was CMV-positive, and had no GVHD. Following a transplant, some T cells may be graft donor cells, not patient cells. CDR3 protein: CASSAGQGMSPLHF. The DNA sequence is TGTGCCAGCAGCGCCGGACAGGGGATGTCACCCCTCCACTTT.